The 27 T cell receptor beta chains listed next were all sequenced from one sample in a study of shared clonotypes between healthy human individuals. This table comes from immunoSEQ multiplex PCR, and its TCRdb copy is limited to in-frame clones, with some not included. Among around 2.3 million clones, more than 90% were seen once, and the ten largest hold less than 0.15%. Sequences were obtained from naive CD4+ T cells sorted from blood. Subset noted: CD45RA+ positively selected. Source of these receptors: a man aged 18 to 30 in good health.

This rearrangement joins TRBV11-1 to TRBJ1-5; no firm D call. CDR3 length: 14 amino acids. Trimming pared 1 base from V and 2 bases from J, leaving 6 bases between. Looked up from germline, CDR1 is SGHAT and CDR2 is FQDESV (reference sequence). As DNA, the CDR3 is TGTGCCAGCAGCTTAGGGCAGGGCAATCAGCCCCAGCATTTT. Translating it yields CASSLGQGNQPQHF. Together with reference TRBV11-1 and TRBJ1-5, the CDR3 gives the full variable domain: EAEVAQSPRYKITEKSQAVAFWCDPISGHATLYWYRQILGQGPELLVQFQDESVVDDSQLPKDRFSAERLKGVDSTLKIQPAELGDSAMYLCASSLGQGNQPQHFGDGTRLSIL.

The rearrangement links TRBV10-1 to TRBJ2-2, with unresolved D. Deletions cut 3 bases from V and 3 bases from J, with 2 bases between. Looked up from germline, CDR1 is WNHNN and CDR2 is SYGVQD (reference sequence). This CDR3 region has 12 residues. The CDR3 region is CASSDHTGELFF. CDR3 sequence (DNA): TGCGCCAGCAGTGACCACACCGGGGAGCTGTTTTTT.

J is TRBJ1-3 and V is TRBV28; unclear D gene. Per the germline V gene, CDR1 is MDHEN and CDR2 is SYDVKM. The CDR3 runs to 17 residues. V gave up 7 bases and J gave up 3 bases, with 22 bases separating them. The CDR3, as DNA: TGTGCCAGCAACGGTATCGGGTCTTGGGGTAATGGAAACACCATATATTTT. It yields the protein CASNGIGSWGNGNTIYF.

A single count supports this clone. The chain carries TRBV30 and TRBJ2-3; TRBD2 agrees at 12 bases. This CDR3 spans 15 amino acids. J was trimmed by 8 bases and V by 3 bases; bases with no gene match: 9. CDR1 and CDR2 (germline): GTSNPN, SVGIG (reference sequence). This CDR3 reads CAWRTSGGFAGTQYF. DNA for the CDR3: TGTGCCTGGAGAACTAGCGGGGGGTTCGCCGGTACGCAGTATTTT.

The chain carries TRBV6-6 and TRBJ2-7; 12 positions match TRBD1. Germline V gene data show CDR1 as MNHNY and CDR2 as SVGAGI (reference sequence). V trimming: 6 bases; J trimming: 6 bases; junction bases outside the gene matches: 12. CDR3 length: 16 amino acids. CDR3 loop: CASRVPPGQGAGEQYF. The CDR3 DNA sequence: TGTGCCAGCAGGGTACCGCCGGGACAGGGGGCCGGCGAGCAGTACTTC.

This rearrangement joins TRBV27 to TRBJ2-2; either TRBD1 or TRBD2 may supply D (5 bases each). V shed 6 bases and J shed 5 bases, with 10 bases lying between them. The CDR3 has 13 amino acids. Looked up from germline, CDR1 is MNHEY and CDR2 is SMNVEV (reference sequence). In nucleotides, the CDR3 is TGTGCCAGCAGAGTATGGGGGACCGGGGAGCTGTTTTTT. Encoded protein: CASRVWGTGELFF.

J is TRBJ1-5 and V is TRBV25-1, with TRBD1 identical over 8 bases. CDR1 and CDR2 (germline): MGHDK, SYGVNS. The CDR3 has 15 amino acids. The junction had 9 bases not matched to a gene; V was cut back by 4 bases and J by 7 bases. The chain's CDR3 is CASSAGQGGYQPQHF. The CDR3 region has the DNA TGTGCCAGCAGTGCTGGACAGGGAGGATACCAGCCCCAGCATTTT.

The chain joins TRBV5-1 to TRBJ1-1; D gene ambiguous. Per the germline V gene, CDR1 is SGHRS and CDR2 is YFSETQ. The CDR3 loop spans 15 amino acids. Trimming pared 4 bases from V and 1 base from J, leaving 14 bases between. CDR3 region: CASSPDGRANTEAFF. CDR3 in DNA: TGCGCCAGCAGCCCGGACGGTAGGGCGAACACTGAAGCTTTCTTT. The variable domain in full, completed from reference TRBV5-1 and TRBJ1-1, reads KAGVTQTPRYLIKTRGQQVTLSCSPISGHRSVSWYQQTPGQGLQFLFEYFSETQRNKGNFPGRFSGRQFSNSRSEMNVSTLELGDSALYLCASSPDGRANTEAFFGQGTRLTVV.

The J gene is TRBJ1-2, the V gene TRBV18; no reliable D call. V was shortened by 1 base and J by 7 bases, with 7 bases between the two germline ends. This CDR3 has 12 residues. From germline, CDR1 is KGHSH and CDR2 LQKENI. This chain's CDR3 is CASSPQGSGYTF. CDR3 in DNA: TGTGCCAGCTCACCACAGGGAAGTGGCTACACCTTC.

This rearrangement joins TRBV2 to TRBJ1-3; possible D gene TRBD1, 5 bases. Trimming left V 8 bases short and J 1 base short, with 9 bases between. CDR3 length: 13 residues. The V gene's germline CDR1 is SNHLY and CDR2 FYNNEI. CDR3 sequence reads: CASRYRSGNTIYF. In DNA, the CDR3 is TGTGCCAGCCGATACAGGTCTGGAAACACCATATATTTT.

For this clone: The junction shows a germline mismatch at one end, possibly a read error. CDR3: CANSRASGGRTDTQYF. In nucleotides, the CDR3 is TGTGCCAACAGTAGGGCTAGCGGGGGCCGCACAGATACGCAGTATTTT. This chain uses TRBV2 with TRBJ2-3, with TRBD2 matching 10 bases. In germline, CDR1 is SNHLY, CDR2 FYNNEI. This CDR3 has 16 residues. The full variable domain, with the rest looked up from reference TRBV2 and TRBJ2-3, is EPEVTQTPSHQVTQMGQEVILRCVPISNHLYFYWYRQILGQKVEFLVSFYNNEISEKSEIFDDQFSVERPDGSNFTLKIRSTKLEDSAMYFCANSRASGGRTDTQYFGPGTRLTVL.

The CDR3: CASSFRRLVQYF. The CDR3, as DNA: TGTGCCAGCAGCTTCAGGAGACTTGTGCAGTATTTT. V usage is TRBV7-9 and J usage is TRBJ2-3; D remains ambiguous. This CDR3 region has 12 residues. V was shortened by 3 bases and J by 11 bases, with 12 bases between the two germline ends. From germline, CDR1 is SEHNR and CDR2 FQNEAQ (reference sequence).

V usage is TRBV29-1 and J usage is TRBJ1-2; 7 bases are shared with TRBD1. V dropped 1 base and J dropped 0; count of bases not matched to a gene: 5. The CDR3 is 15 amino acids. Germline V gene sequence: CDR1 SQVTM, CDR2 ANQGSEA. As DNA, the CDR3 is TGCAGCGTTGAAGGACCGGACAGGACTAACTATGGCTACACCTTC. It specifies CSVEGPDRTNYGYTF.

This clone appeared once. The rearrangement links TRBV30 to TRBJ1-2; possibly TRBD1 for D (6 bases). This CDR3 is built from 13 residues. Trimming left V 0 bases short and J 8 bases short, with 13 bases between. From germline, CDR1 is GTSNPN and CDR2 SVGIG (reference sequence). The CDR3 nucleotides are TGTGCCTGGAGTGTACTTTTACAGGGCGGCTACACCTTC. Its protein product is CAWSVLLQGGYTF.

Turning to this clone: This CDR3 is also generated by other DNA sequences in the sample. The J gene is TRBJ1-1, the V gene TRBV6-5, with 7 bases aligning to TRBD1. The ends lost 11 bases at V and 2 bases at J; junction bases unmatched: 11. Germline CDR1 is MNHEY and CDR2 is SVGAGI. This CDR3 comprises 14 residues. The chain's CDR3 is CASSRGTANTEAFF. The CDR3 region has the DNA TGTGCCTCCTCCAGGGGGACAGCTAACACTGAAGCTTTCTTT.

This clone was counted only a few times. This sample also contains other DNA sequences that code for the same CDR3. This chain links TRBV4-1 with TRBJ2-7; a possible D gene is TRBD2 (7 bases). V was shortened by 1 base and J by 3 bases, with 10 bases between the two germline ends. This CDR3 comprises 14 residues. Per germline, CDR1 MGHRA and CDR2 YSYEKL. As DNA, the CDR3 is TGCGCCAGCAGCCAAGGAGGGGGGGGCTACGAGCAGTACTTC. Translating it yields CASSQGGGGYEQYF.

This clone was observed once. The chain joins TRBV10-3 to TRBJ1-4, with D uncertain. The CDR3 has 15 amino acids. The V end lost 0 bases, the J end lost 7 bases, and 12 bases lay between the germline ends. The germline gives CDR1 ENHRY, CDR2 SYGVKD. Here the CDR3 DNA reads TGTGCCATCAGTGAGTCGGCAGTAACCGGTGAAAAACTGTTTTTT. It codes for CAISESAVTGEKLFF.

The V and J genes are TRBV28 and TRBJ1-4, with D maybe TRBD1 (5 bases). The CDR3 has 15 amino acids. Trimming left V 7 bases short and J 5 bases short, with 17 bases between. Germline V gives CDR1 MDHEN, CDR2 SYDVKM. CDR3 sequence reads: CASNSEGLGNEKLFF. Written as DNA, the CDR3 is TGTGCCAGCAACTCGGAGGGACTGGGAAATGAAAAACTGTTTTTT.

This clone turned up a few times. The gene calls are TRBV10-2 and TRBJ1-4; D unresolved. This CDR3 comprises 14 residues. Germline V CDR1 and CDR2: WSHSY, SAAADI. Trimming left V 7 bases short and J 0 bases short, with 9 bases between. The chain's CDR3 is CASKADPTNEKLFF. The DNA for the CDR3 is TGCGCCAGCAAGGCGGACCCAACTAATGAAAAACTGTTTTTT.

This clone was seen a single time. V gene TRBV14 combines with J gene TRBJ1-1, with D unresolved. This CDR3 has 12 residues. Per the germline V gene, CDR1 is SGHDN and CDR2 is FVKESK. The V gene lost 6 bases and the J gene lost 7 bases, with 12 bases spanning the gap. The CDR3 sequence is CASRRDRGEAFF. CDR3 coding DNA: TGTGCCAGCAGACGTGACCGGGGTGAAGCTTTCTTT.

The J gene is TRBJ2-1, the V gene TRBV11-2; weak D call: TRBD2 (5 bases). V shed 5 bases and J shed 5 bases, with 10 bases lying between them. The CDR3 runs 13 residues. CDR1 and CDR2 (germline): SGHAT, FQNNGV. The CDR3, as DNA: TGTGCCAGCAGCCGAGGAGGAAACAATGAGCAGTTCTTC. This gives the protein CASSRGGNNEQFF.

A note on this clone: This specimen includes other DNA sequences encoding the same CDR3. This CDR3 is CASSYSRQANTEAFF. CDR3 DNA: TGTGCCAGCAGTTACTCGAGACAAGCGAACACTGAAGCTTTCTTT. This chain joins TRBV6-5 and TRBJ1-1; D is unresolved. V lost 0 bases, J lost 1 base, and 9 bases lay in between. CDR1 and CDR2 from the germline V gene are MNHEY and SVGAGI. The CDR3 covers 15 residues.

This sequence joins TRBV5-4 and TRBJ2-7; 7 bases map to TRBD1. There are 14 residues in the CDR3. V shed 3 bases and J 0 bases; nucleotides not matched to a gene: 3. CDR1 and CDR2 (germline): SGHNT, YYREEE (reference sequence). The CDR3 region is CASSSGQDSYEQYF. CDR3 nucleotide sequence: TGTGCCAGCAGCTCCGGACAGGACTCCTACGAGCAGTACTTC.

V gene TRBV11-2 combines with J gene TRBJ2-1; weak D call: TRBD1 (5 bases). Germline lookup yields CDR1 SGHAT and CDR2 FQNNGV. This CDR3 is 15 amino acids long. Trimming left V 4 bases short and J 0 bases short, with 10 bases between. CDR3 amino acids: CASSSRATSYNEQFF. DNA of the CDR3: TGTGCCAGCAGCTCCAGGGCCACCTCCTACAATGAGCAGTTCTTC.

This clone was seen once. This rearrangement joins TRBV25-1 to TRBJ1-2; the D is unclear. The CDR3 spans 13 residues. V lost 6 bases to trimming and J lost 8 bases, with 16 bases between them. Germline values: CDR1 MGHDK, CDR2 SYGVNS. For the CDR3, the DNA is TGTGCCAGCAGCCTCCCTCACCAGATGGGCTACACCTTC. Amino acid sequence: CASSLPHQMGYTF.

This clone was counted once. Other nucleotide sequences in the sample specify the same CDR3. The CDR3 loop is CASSGDTNTEAFF. The CDR3 DNA reads as TGCGCCAGCAGCGGGGACACGAACACTGAAGCTTTCTTT. The genes are TRBV5-1 and TRBJ1-1, with a weak D call TRBD1 (6 bases). This CDR3 is 13 amino acids long. The germline CDR1 and CDR2 sequences are SGHRS and YFSETQ. V was shortened by 4 bases and J by 1 base, with 8 bases between the two germline ends.

The rearrangement joins TRBV28 to TRBJ2-7, with D maybe TRBD1 (5 bases). The CDR3 sequence is 12 residues long. From germline, CDR1 is MDHEN and CDR2 SYDVKM. The V gene lost 8 bases and the J gene lost 6 bases, with 14 bases spanning the gap. The CDR3 DNA is TGTGCCAGCCAGTCGACAGTGGGCGAGCAGTACTTC. It translates to CASQSTVGEQYF.